These 24 T cell receptor beta chains originate from one sample sequenced in a study of T cell responses to AZD1222 COVID-19 vaccine. Profiled with immunoSEQ multiplex PCR; TCRdb holds only in-frame clones, not every one. The sample has roughly 110,000 clones; around 91% are singletons. Specimen: peripheral blood, collected on day 0 of AZD1222 vaccination. The receptor source for this set is an adult in good health.

The V call is TRBV5-1, the J call TRBJ2-7; 8 bases align to TRBD2. The CDR3 consists of 15 residues. With V trimmed by 2 bases and J by 2 bases, 6 bases remained unmatched. CDR1 and CDR2 from the germline V gene are SGHRS and YFSETQ. This CDR3 is CASSLAGARTYEQYF. CDR3 nucleotides: TGCGCCAGCAGCTTAGCGGGGGCCAGAACCTACGAGCAGTACTTC. Filled out from reference TRBV5-1 and TRBJ2-7, the complete variable domain reads KAGVTQTPRYLIKTRGQQVTLSCSPISGHRSVSWYQQTPGQGLQFLFEYFSETQRNKGNFPGRFSGRQFSNSRSEMNVSTLELGDSALYLCASSLAGARTYEQYFGPGTRLTVT.

The chain couples TRBV7-3 to TRBJ2-2, with D possibly matching TRBD1 (5 bases). The V and J ends lost 1 base and 0 bases respectively, with 9 bases between them. This CDR3 region has 16 residues. The germline V gene has CDR1 SGHTA and CDR2 FQGTGA. The chain's CDR3 is CASSLRTIANTGELFF. In DNA, the CDR3 is TGTGCCAGCAGCTTAAGGACAATCGCGAACACCGGGGAGCTGTTTTTT. Drawing the rest from reference TRBV7-3 and TRBJ2-2, the complete variable domain is GAGVSQTPSNKVTEKGKYVELRCDPISGHTALYWYRQSLGQGPEFLIYFQGTGAADDSGLPNDRFFAVRPEGSVSTLKIQRTERGDSAVYLCASSLRTIANTGELFFGEGSRLTVL.

This sequence joins TRBV10-3 and TRBJ2-1; 14 bases match TRBD2. The CDR3 has 15 residues. Germline V gene lookup returns CDR1 ENHRY and CDR2 SYGVKD. V shed 9 bases, J shed 4 bases, and the junction held 5 bases outside the gene matches. The DNA for the CDR3 is TGTGCCATTGGGACTAGCGGGGGTATATACAATGAGCAGTTCTTC. As protein: CAIGTSGGIYNEQFF.

This chain links TRBV4-2 with TRBJ2-4, with D tentatively TRBD1 or TRBD2 (7 bases each). CDR1 and CDR2 (germline): LGHNA, YNFKEQ. The CDR3 runs to 22 residues. V was shortened by 0 bases and J by 1 base, with 28 bases between the two germline ends. The CDR3 DNA reads TGTGCCAGCAGCCAAGATGTCAGGGGGGGGGCCCTGAGGGCGGTGGCCAAAAACATTCAGTACTTC. Encoded protein: CASSQDVRGGALRAVAKNIQYF.

This rearrangement joins TRBV9 to TRBJ2-7; 7 bases line up with TRBD2. CDR1 is SGDLS and CDR2 is YYNGEE in the germline V gene. The CDR3 loop spans 14 amino acids. J gave up 3 bases and V 5 bases, and 8 bases lay outside the gene matches. The CDR3 DNA is TGTGCCAGCAGTCCTCATGGGGAGGGCTACGAGCAGTACTTC. Translation: CASSPHGEGYEQYF. The full variable domain, rest sourced from reference TRBV9 and TRBJ2-7, is DSGVTQTPKHLITATGQRVTLRCSPRSGDLSVYWYQQSLDQGLQFLIQYYNGEERAKGNILERFSAQQFPDLHSELNLSSLELGDSALYFCASSPHGEGYEQYFGPGTRLTVT.

The chain uses TRBV18 and TRBJ2-4, with TRBD2 matching 10 bases. Germline trimming cut 0 bases from V and 2 bases from J; bases unmatched to any gene: 4. Germline V lookup: CDR1 KGHSH, CDR2 LQKENI. The CDR3 extends over 17 amino acids. The chain's CDR3 is CASSPPIAGGTKNIQYF. CDR3 coding DNA: TGTGCCAGCTCACCACCAATAGCGGGGGGAACCAAAAACATTCAGTACTTC.

This chain connects TRBV28 to TRBJ1-1, with 9 nucleotides matching TRBD1. With 5 bases clipped from V and 4 bases from J, the junction kept 8 bases outside the gene matches. This CDR3 is built from 15 residues. CDR1 is MDHEN, CDR2 SYDVKM, per germline. CDR3 coding DNA: TGTGCCAGCAGTGGTCACAGGGGGCCTGGCACTGAAGCTTTCTTT. Encoded protein: CASSGHRGPGTEAFF.

This rearrangement joins TRBV10-3 to TRBJ1-5; D possibly corresponds to TRBD1 (5 bases). Germline V CDR1 and CDR2: ENHRY, SYGVKD. The V end was cut by 3 bases, the J end by 1 base, with 13 bases between. This CDR3 has 16 residues. The CDR3 region has the DNA TGTGCCATCAGTGATACACGGCAGGGCAGCAATCAGCCCCAGCATTTT. Translated, it gives CAISDTRQGSNQPQHF.

The chain has TRBV18 and TRBJ2-6; 10 nucleotides align to TRBD1. Germline CDR1 KGHSH, CDR2 LQKENI. The V and J ends lost 6 bases and 1 base, in that order; junction bases with no gene match: 6. The CDR3 has 17 amino acids. The CDR3 region is CASSSGTGVSGANVLTF. The CDR3 DNA sequence: TGTGCCAGCTCCTCGGGGACAGGGGTATCTGGGGCCAACGTCCTGACTTTC. Combining the CDR3 with reference TRBV18 and TRBJ2-6 gives the whole variable domain NAGVMQNPRHLVRRRGQEARLRCSPMKGHSHVYWYRQLPEEGLKFMVYLQKENIIDESGMPKERFSAEFPKEGPSILRIQQVVRGDSAAYFCASSSGTGVSGANVLTFGAGSRLTVL.

The chain carries TRBV15 and TRBJ2-1; no reliable D call. V was shortened by 1 base and J by 6 bases, with 13 bases between the two germline ends. CDR1 and CDR2 from the germline V gene are LNHNV and YYDKDF (reference sequence). There are 15 residues in the CDR3. Written as DNA, the CDR3 is TGTGCCACCAGCAGAGGCGCGGCTTACCCCAATGAGCAGTTCTTC. It translates to CATSRGAAYPNEQFF.

This chain joins TRBV6-5 and TRBJ2-5; TRBD1 is a possible D gene (6 bases). The V and J ends lost 2 bases and 1 base respectively, with 8 bases between them. CDR1 MNHEY and CDR2 SVGAGI come from the germline V gene. The CDR3 has 14 residues. The CDR3, as DNA: TGTGCCAGCAGTTACCAGGGGTCCCAAGAGACCCAGTACTTC. Its translation: CASSYQGSQETQYF.

The chain couples TRBV10-3 to TRBJ1-2; D is unresolved. The V end was cut by 2 bases, the J end by 8 bases, with 6 bases between. CDR1 and CDR2 (germline): ENHRY, SYGVKD. The CDR3 is made up of 11 amino acids. CDR3 nucleotides: TGTGCCATCAGTGAGATGGCGGGCTACACCTTC. Protein product: CAISEMAGYTF.

The chain is built from TRBV25-1 and TRBJ2-2, with D perhaps TRBD2 (5 bases). Germline V CDR1 and CDR2: MGHDK, SYGVNS. Trimming cost V 4 bases and J 0 bases, with 6 bases left between them. The CDR3 is 14 amino acids. The CDR3 bases are TGTGCCAGCAGTGGCGGGTCGAACACCGGGGAGCTGTTTTTT. Its protein product is CASSGGSNTGELFF.

This chain joins TRBV15 and TRBJ1-1; D unresolved. The V and J ends lost 0 bases and 8 bases respectively, with 10 bases between them. CDR3 length: 13 residues. Germline V gene lookup returns CDR1 LNHNV and CDR2 YYDKDF (reference sequence). DNA of the CDR3: TGTGCCACCAGCAGAGATCGGAAGCCAGAAGCTTTCTTT. It yields the protein CATSRDRKPEAFF.

This rearrangement joins TRBV7-2 to TRBJ2-7; possible D gene TRBD1, 7 bases. CDR3 length equals 12 residues. The V and J ends lost 4 bases and 10 bases respectively, with 14 bases between them. Germline V gives CDR1 SGHTA, CDR2 FQGNSA. CDR3 residues: CASSYVQGGQYF. Here the CDR3 DNA reads TGTGCCAGCAGCTACGTCCAGGGGGGACAGTACTTC.

In DNA form, the CDR3 reads TGTGCCAGCAGTGAAGCGCGGGGGCACAGGGCATATGGCTACACCTTC. Translation gives CASSEARGHRAYGYTF. J is TRBJ1-2 and V is TRBV6-1; D perhaps matches TRBD1 (6 bases). CDR3 size: 16 residues. Germline assignment: CDR1 MNHNS and CDR2 SASEGT. With 0 bases removed from V and 5 bases from J, the gap between germline ends came to 16 bases.

The V and J genes are TRBV6-5 and TRBJ2-5; D possibly corresponds to TRBD2 (7 bases). Between the trimmed V and J ends, which lost 7 bases and 3 bases, there was a span of 18 bases. The germline V gene encodes CDR1 MNHEY and CDR2 SVGAGI. The CDR3 extends over 15 amino acids. The CDR3 DNA sequence: TGTGCCAGCAACCTCCTAGGGGGGGCCAAAGAGACCCAGTACTTC. This encodes CASNLLGGAKETQYF.

The gene calls are TRBV12-3 or TRBV12-4 and TRBJ1-1, with 7 nucleotides matching TRBD1. Germline trimming cut 4 bases from V and 11 bases from J; bases unmatched to any gene: 7. CDR3 length: 12 amino acids. The CDR3 nucleotides are TGTGCCAGCAGTTGGGACAGCCTGGGGGCTTTCTTT. Encoded protein: CASSWDSLGAFF.

The chain joins TRBV6-5 to TRBJ1-2; perhaps TRBD1 as D (6 bases). V dropped 7 bases and J dropped 4 bases, with 13 bases sitting between them. CDR1 and CDR2 (germline): MNHEY, SVGAGI. This CDR3 has 13 residues. Here the CDR3 reads CASTYGDTYGYTF. CDR3 nucleotides: TGTGCCAGCACTTATGGGGACACCTATGGCTACACCTTC.

The V call is TRBV4-2, the J call TRBJ1-4; D remains ambiguous. CDR1 and CDR2 from the germline V gene are LGHNA and YNFKEQ. The CDR3 spans 15 residues. The V gene lost 8 bases and the J gene lost 6 bases, with 19 bases spanning the gap. In DNA, the CDR3 is TGTGCCAGCCGACCGGGTGGGGTCCAGTATGAAAAACTGTTTTTT. It encodes CASRPGGVQYEKLFF.

This chain links TRBV9 with TRBJ1-1; no clear D. This CDR3 comprises 13 residues. The V end was cut by 0 bases, the J end by 2 bases, with 5 bases between. Germline V gene lookup returns CDR1 SGDLS and CDR2 YYNGEE. The CDR3 region is CASSVAGNTEAFF. CDR3 DNA sequence: TGTGCCAGCAGCGTAGCGGGAAACACTGAAGCTTTCTTT.

The chain carries TRBV7-2 and TRBJ2-1; 9 positions match TRBD1. From germline, CDR1 is SGHTA and CDR2 FQGNSA. The junction had 3 bases not matched to a gene; V was cut back by 3 bases and J by 6 bases. CDR3 length: 14 residues. The CDR3 spells CASSFSTGGNEQFF. The CDR3 nucleotides are TGTGCCAGCAGCTTCTCGACAGGGGGCAATGAGCAGTTCTTC.

This CDR3 is CASSLGPSGAPYEQYF. The DNA of the CDR3 is TGTGCCAGCAGCTTAGGCCCCTCGGGAGCCCCCTACGAGCAGTACTTC. The chain uses TRBV7-2 and TRBJ2-7; the D gene is possibly TRBD2 (6 bases). Trimming left V 1 base short and J 2 bases short, with 15 bases between. The CDR3 contains 16 residues. In germline, CDR1 is SGHTA, CDR2 FQGNSA.

This sequence joins TRBV3-1 (or the pseudogene TRBV3-2) and TRBJ2-2; TRBD1 aligns across 7 bases. The CDR3 totals 13 residues. V lost 2 bases, J lost 6 bases, and 0 bases stayed unmatched. The germline V gene has CDR1 LGHDT and CDR2 YNNKEL (reference sequence). CDR3 region: CASSQTGAGELFF. The CDR3 nucleotides are TGTGCCAGCAGCCAAACAGGGGCCGGGGAGCTGTTTTTT.